Each of the 15 T cell receptor beta chains below was sequenced from the same sample in a study of CD8 T cells in ankylosing spondylitis. TCRdb used MiXCR to reprocess the 5' RACE reads, holding one entry per CDR3 protein. The sample consists of approximately 520,000 distinct CDR3 sequences, over 4% of them appearing once. Overall study results and limits: What appeared characteristic of ankylosing spondylitis blood was a TCR beta motif of under 10 highly homologous variants.

These receptors' antigens are unknown. Sequenced input: blood, either unsorted or a sorted T cell fraction (not recorded which). These receptors were taken from a male donor with ankylosing spondylitis.

The chain uses TRBV15 and TRBJ2-1; D is perhaps TRBD2 (5 bases). The germline V gene encodes CDR1 LNHNV and CDR2 YYDKDF (reference sequence). V was trimmed by 2 bases and J by 8 bases, leaving 10 bases between them. The CDR3 contains 13 residues. CDR3 loop: CATSRPREDEQFF. The CDR3 nucleotides read TGTGCCACCAGCAGACCTCGGGAAGATGAGCAGTTCTTC. The variable domain in full, with the rest retrieved from reference TRBV15 and TRBJ2-1, is DAMVIQNPRYQVTQFGKPVTLSCSQTLNHNVMYWYQQKSSQAPKLLFHYYDKDFNNEADTPDNFQSRRPNTSFCFLDIRSPGLGDTAMYLCATSRPREDEQFFGPGTRLTVL.

In its sample, this clonotype was seen a few times. The V and J genes are TRBV20-1 and TRBJ2-7, with D perhaps matching TRBD1 (5 bases). The germline V and J ends were trimmed by 1 base and 3 bases, with 10 bases remaining between them. Germline V gene lookup returns CDR1 DFQATT and CDR2 SNEGSKA (reference sequence). The CDR3 spans 13 residues. CDR3 DNA: TGCAGTGCTAGAGCTCTCCAGGGCTACGAGCAGTACTTC. Translating gives CSARALQGYEQYF.

The chain's CDR3 is CASSQPTESPLHF. CDR3 in DNA: TGTGCCAGCAGCCAGCCCACTGAGTCACCCCTCCACTTT. The rearrangement uses TRBV4-2 and TRBJ1-6; D ambiguous. CDR1 and CDR2 from the germline V gene are LGHNA and YNFKEQ. CDR3 length equals 13 residues. The ends were cut back, 3 bases at V and 10 bases at J, with 10 bases in the middle.

For the CDR3, the DNA is TGTGCCAGCAGCCGTCCGGGGACTAGGGCCGAGCAGTACTTC. It translates to CASSRPGTRAEQYF. The chain employs TRBV5-4 and TRBJ2-7; TRBD2 matches 8 bases. Losses at the gene ends were 4 bases for V and 6 bases for J; bases not matched to a gene: 9. The CDR3 has 14 residues. Per the germline V gene, CDR1 is SGHNT and CDR2 is YYREEE (reference sequence).

This clonotype was seen many times. A junction boundary mismatches the germline segment, possibly from a read error. The genes are TRBV7-7 and TRBJ2-3; 7 positions match TRBD2. Germline CDR1 reads SSHAT; CDR2 reads FNYEAQ (reference sequence). CDR3 length: 17 amino acids. The CDR3 is CASSPLRDYKFTDTQYF. The CDR3 DNA sequence: TGTGCTAGCAGCCCCCTCAGGGACTACAAATTCACAGATACGCAGTATTTT.

The V and J genes are TRBV28 and TRBJ2-7, with 7 bases fitting TRBD1. CDR3 size: 13 residues. Germline CDR1 reads MDHEN; CDR2 reads SYDVKM. V gave up 7 bases and J gave up 9 bases; unmatched junction bases: 12. Written as DNA, the CDR3 is TGTGCCAGCATCCCCGGTGACAGGGTTGGGCAGTACTTC. Protein: CASIPGDRVGQYF.

The sample holds many counts of this clonotype. The chain couples TRBV6-1 to TRBJ2-2, with 8 nucleotides matching TRBD2. CDR1 is MNHNS and CDR2 is SASEGT in the germline V gene. The CDR3 is made up of 15 amino acids. Trimming took 6 bases from V and 1 from J; bases not matched to a gene: 4. CDR3: CASRQLAVNTGELFF. The CDR3 DNA reads TGTGCCAGCAGACAACTAGCGGTGAACACCGGGGAGCTGTTTTTT.

Ten or more counts support this clonotype. The chain uses TRBV4-2 and TRBJ2-1, with a tentative D call TRBD2 (6 bases). Trimming took 3 bases from V and 4 from J, leaving 16 bases between them. The CDR3 contains 16 residues. The germline gives CDR1 LGHNA, CDR2 YNFKEQ. CDR3 nucleotides: TGTGCCAGCAGCCAGGCTCGGAGGGCGGATTACAATGAGCAGTTCTTC. It yields the protein CASSQARRADYNEQFF.

CDR3 DNA: TGTGCCAGTGTTGACGGCATGAACACTGAAGCTTTCTTT. Translation: CASVDGMNTEAFF. This chain links TRBV7-9 with TRBJ1-1; D is ambiguous. The length of the CDR3 is 13 residues. Germline-derived CDR1 and CDR2 are SEHNR and FQNEAQ (reference sequence). Trimming cost V 9 bases and J 0 bases, with 11 bases left between them.

This clonotype came up many times. The chain combines TRBV20-1 with TRBJ2-1; D not certain. V lost 4 bases, J lost 2 bases, and 9 bases lay in between. The CDR3 consists of 13 residues. Germline CDR1 and CDR2: DFQATT and SNEGSKA (reference sequence). CDR3 protein: CSATGRTYNEQFF. The CDR3 nucleotides read TGCAGTGCTACCGGACGGACCTACAATGAGCAGTTCTTC.

Concerning this clonotype: A much larger clone lies one base from this, so it may be a read error. Likely a read error: the CDR3 ends without its conserved phenylalanine or tryptophan. The chain carries TRBV7-9 and TRBJ2-1; D is perhaps TRBD1 (5 bases). The V gene's germline CDR1 is SEHNR and CDR2 FQNEAQ (reference sequence). The CDR3 consists of 12 residues. V was pared by 5 bases and J by 8 bases, with 10 bases between. CDR3 DNA: TGTGCCAGCAGCCCGGACACTTATGAGCAGTTCTAC. Translating it yields CASSPDTYEQFY.

The chain has TRBV6-1 and TRBJ2-7, with D perhaps TRBD2 (6 bases). This CDR3 comprises 15 residues. CDR1 and CDR2 (germline): MNHNS, SASEGT. The V end lost 4 bases, the J end lost 2 bases, and 15 bases lay between the germline ends. CDR3 sequence: CASSAGGAVTYEQYF. The CDR3, as DNA: TGTGCCAGCAGTGCCGGCGGGGCTGTTACCTACGAGCAGTACTTC.

In this sample, this clonotype turned up many times. The chain has TRBV4-2 and TRBJ2-5, with D maybe TRBD2 (6 bases). V was trimmed by 1 base and J by 5 bases, leaving 14 bases between them. Germline V gene lookup returns CDR1 LGHNA and CDR2 YNFKEQ. The CDR3 contains 15 residues. CDR3: CASSQVRRATETQYF. For the CDR3, the DNA is TGTGCCAGCAGCCAAGTTAGGAGGGCGACGGAGACCCAGTACTTC.

Ten or more counts support this clonotype. This CDR3 is CASSQDLDRTYNEQFF. CDR3 in DNA: TGCGCCAGCAGCCAAGACCTGGACAGGACCTACAATGAGCAGTTCTTC. The chain recombines TRBV4-3 with TRBJ2-1, with 7 bases aligning to TRBD1. Germline CDR1 reads LGHNA; CDR2 reads YSLEER. This CDR3 has 16 amino acids. Unmatched junction bases numbered 4, after V lost 0 bases and J lost 2 bases.

In its sample, this clonotype was seen many times. This chain uses TRBV6-5 with TRBJ1-2, with D possibly TRBD1 on 5 matching bases. CDR3 length: 13 amino acids. Trimming removed 0 bases at V and 5 bases at J, with 7 bases between. Germline V gene lookup returns CDR1 MNHEY and CDR2 SVGAGI. For the CDR3, the DNA is TGTGCCAGCAGTTACTCCGGGGCATATGGCTACACCTTC. This gives the protein CASSYSGAYGYTF.